A selection of T cell receptor beta chains follows, all from one sample in a study of blood T cell repertoires in COVID-19. TCRdb's copy holds only in-frame clones and misses some; the assay was immunoSEQ multiplex PCR. The sample contains more than 50,000 clones, 70% to 90% of which appear only once. The sample comprised peripheral blood. Every receptor here comes from a human donor in a cohort sampled during active COVID-19. Each CDR3 is given with its conserved first and last residue. The D gene is left open where the match is weak. Clone size is given for some rows only: seen once, a few or many times, or a class if the clone is expanded.

clone size	D gene	J gene	V gene	CDR3 protein	CDR3 DNA
.	.	TRBJ1-1	TRBV6-5	CATNINRLNTEAFF	TGTGCCACCAATATCAACAGGCTAAACACTGAAGCTTTCTTT
.	TRBD2	TRBJ2-7	TRBV4-2	CASSLTGGSTYEQYF	TGTGCCAGCAGCCTCACGGGGGGTTCAACCTACGAGCAGTACTTC
.	.	TRBJ1-1	TRBV4-3	CASSPSTGRNTEAFF	TGCGCCAGCAGCCCCTCCACAGGGAGGAACACTGAAGCTTTCTTT
.	.	TRBJ2-3	TRBV6-5	CASSYGDSRDTQYF	TGTGCCAGCAGTTACGGGGACTCTCGGGATACGCAGTATTTT
.	.	TRBJ1-1	TRBV19	CASSRTAVNTEAFF	TGTGCCAGTAGTAGGACAGCGGTGAACACTGAAGCTTTCTTT
.	.	TRBJ1-2	TRBV7-9	CASSLGGSPNYGYTF	TGTGCCAGCAGCTTAGGGGGCAGCCCTAACTATGGCTACACCTTC
once	TRBD1	TRBJ1-3	TRBV19	CAISYGTGEFNSGNTIYF	TGTGCCATTTCGTACGGGACAGGGGAATTCAACTCTGGAAACACCATATATTTT
.	TRBD2	TRBJ2-5	TRBV4-3	CASSHGTSVETQYF	TGCGCCAGCAGCCACGGGACTAGCGTTGAGACCCAGTACTTC
.	TRBD1	TRBJ2-7	TRBV4-3	CASSQYSDRAAYEQYF	TGCGCCAGCAGCCAATACTCGGACAGGGCAGCCTACGAGCAGTACTTC
.	.	TRBJ1-2	TRBV19	CASSIYSPTNYGYTF	TGTGCCAGTAGTATCTATTCACCTACTAACTATGGCTACACCTTC
.	.	TRBJ1-2	TRBV3-1/TRBV3-2	CASSPSGYNGYTF	TGTGCCAGCAGCCCATCAGGGTACAATGGCTACACCTTC
.	TRBD1	TRBJ1-1	TRBV5-6	CASSITGGTEAFF	TGTGCCAGCAGCATAACAGGGGGCACTGAAGCTTTCTTT
.	TRBD1	TRBJ1-3	TRBV6-5	CASSYLGGGNTIYF	TGTGCCAGCAGTTATCTAGGGGGCGGAAACACCATATATTTT
.	TRBD2	TRBJ2-3	TRBV15	CATSRDQGGSTDTQYF	TGTGCCACCAGCAGAGACCAGGGAGGGAGCACAGATACGCAGTATTTT
.	TRBD2	TRBJ2-7	TRBV6-5	CASSYTPGGEYEQYF	TGTGCCAGCAGTTACACCCCGGGGGGGGAATACGAGCAGTACTTC
once	TRBD1	TRBJ1-2	TRBV18	CASSLDRGYGYTF	TGTGCCAGCTCCTTGGACAGGGGCTATGGCTACACCTTC
.	.	TRBJ1-1	TRBV15	CATSREGGKIMNTEAFF	TGTGCCACCAGCAGAGAAGGAGGGAAAATTATGAACACTGAAGCTTTCTTT
.	.	TRBJ1-2	TRBV6-1	CASSDPGGYTF	TGTGCCAGCAGTGATCCCGGGGGCTACACCTTC
.	.	TRBJ2-1	TRBV24-1	CATSDPSGGGRGNEQFF	TGTGCCACCAGTGACCCCTCTGGGGGGGGCCGGGGCAATGAGCAGTTCTTC
few	TRBD2	TRBJ2-3	TRBV5-1	CASSFYTSGGPKISTDTQYF	TGCGCCAGCAGCTTTTATACTAGCGGGGGTCCTAAGATAAGCACAGATACGCAGTATTTT
.	.	TRBJ1-2	TRBV5-6	CASSPIPGTSDYGYTF	TGTGCCAGCAGCCCGATACCTGGGACTTCGGACTATGGCTACACCTTC
.	TRBD1	TRBJ1-5	TRBV12-3/TRBV12-4	CASSPQGDQPQHF	TGTGCCAGCAGTCCACAGGGGGATCAGCCCCAGCATTTT
once	.	TRBJ2-3	TRBV4-3	CASSHRGVTDTQYF	TGCGCCAGCAGCCACAGGGGCGTCACAGATACGCAGTATTTT